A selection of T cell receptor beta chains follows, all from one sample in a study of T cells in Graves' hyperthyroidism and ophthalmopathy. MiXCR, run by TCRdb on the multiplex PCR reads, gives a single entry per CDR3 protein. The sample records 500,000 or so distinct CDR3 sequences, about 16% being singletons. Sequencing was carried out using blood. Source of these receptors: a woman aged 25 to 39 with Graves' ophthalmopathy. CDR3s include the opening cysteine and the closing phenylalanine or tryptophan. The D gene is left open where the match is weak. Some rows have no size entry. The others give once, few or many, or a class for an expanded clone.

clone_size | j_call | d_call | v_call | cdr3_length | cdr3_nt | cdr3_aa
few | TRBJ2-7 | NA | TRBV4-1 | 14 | TGCGCCAGCAGCCAAGAACCACAGAGCTACGAGCAGTACTTC | CASSQEPQSYEQYF
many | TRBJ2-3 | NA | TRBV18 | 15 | TGTGCCAGCTCACCACCGGACCGAACCACAGATACGCAGTATTTT | CASSPPDRTTDTQYF
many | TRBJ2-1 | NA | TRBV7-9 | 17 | TGTGCCAGCAGCCAAAAGACTGATTCCCCACTCTACAATGAGCAGTTCTTC | CASSQKTDSPLYNEQFF
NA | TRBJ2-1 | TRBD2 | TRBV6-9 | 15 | TGCGCCACCTCTCCTAGCGGGAGGGCCTACAATGAGCAGTTCTTC | CATSPSGRAYNEQFF
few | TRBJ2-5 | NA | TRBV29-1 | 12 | TGCAGCGTTGAGGTCCAGGGGGAGACCCAGTACTTC | CSVEVQGETQYF
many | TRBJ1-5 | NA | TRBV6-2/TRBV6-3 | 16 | TGTGCCAGCAGTTTGGGCTTCGGGACAAGCAATCAGCCCCAGCATTTT | CASSLGFGTSNQPQHF
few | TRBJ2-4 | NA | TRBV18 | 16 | TGTGCCAGCTCATCAGCTAGCGTTCTAGCCAAAAACATTCAGTACTTC | CASSSASVLAKNIQYF
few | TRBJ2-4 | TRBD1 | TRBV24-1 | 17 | TGTGCCACCAGTGATTCTGACTGGGACAGGGGGGGGCACATTCAGTACTTC | CATSDSDWDRGGHIQYF
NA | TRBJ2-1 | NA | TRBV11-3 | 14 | TGTGCCAGCAGCTTAGAGGCAGGGCGCAATGAGCAGTTCTTC | CASSLEAGRNEQFF
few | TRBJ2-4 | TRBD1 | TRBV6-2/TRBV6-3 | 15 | TGTGCCAGCAGTTACCGGGGACAGGGGGAGGACATTCAGTACTTC | CASSYRGQGEDIQYF
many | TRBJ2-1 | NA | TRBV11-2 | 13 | TGTGCCAGCAGCTTAGGAGGCCGAACTCAGCAGTTCTTC | CASSLGGRTQQFF
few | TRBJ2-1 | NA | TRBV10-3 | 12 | TGTGCCACCCAGGGCGACACAAATGAGCAGTTCTTC | CATQGDTNEQFF
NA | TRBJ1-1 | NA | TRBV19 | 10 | TGTGCCAGTAGAGACGGTAAGGCTTTCTTT | CASRDGKAFF
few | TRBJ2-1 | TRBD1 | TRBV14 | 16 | TGTGCCAGCAGCCAAGCGACCGGGACAGGGGGGAATGAGCAGTTCTTC | CASSQATGTGGNEQFF
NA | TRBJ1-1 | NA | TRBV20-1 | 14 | TGCAGTGCTAGAGATGGGAGGCGATGGACTGAAGCTTTCTTT | CSARDGRRWTEAFF
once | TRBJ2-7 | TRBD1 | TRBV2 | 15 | TGTGCCAGCAGTGAGGGACAGGGGGTCAACTACGAGCAGTACTTC | CASSEGQGVNYEQYF
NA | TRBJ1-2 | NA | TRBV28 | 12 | TGTGCCCCGAGACGCGGCGGGGATGGCCACACCTTC | CAPRRGGDGHTF
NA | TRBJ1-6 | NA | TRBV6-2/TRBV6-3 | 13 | TGTGCCAGCAGCCAGGGGTGGGATTCACCCCTCCACTTT | CASSQGWDSPLHF
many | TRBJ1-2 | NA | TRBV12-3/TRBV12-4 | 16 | TGTGCCAGCAGCAAGGACGTGAGGGGAGGGAACTATGGCTACACCTTC | CASSKDVRGGNYGYTF
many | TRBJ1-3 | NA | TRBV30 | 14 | TGTGCCTGGGGGGACACCAGCTCTGGAAACACCATATATTTT | CAWGDTSSGNTIYF
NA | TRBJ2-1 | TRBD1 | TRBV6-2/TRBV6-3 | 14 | TGTGCCAGCAGGGGGACAGGGGGCCCGAATGAGCAGTTCTTC | CASRGTGGPNEQFF
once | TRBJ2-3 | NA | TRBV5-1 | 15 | TGCGCCAGCAGCCGGGACGGATTTGGCACAGATACGCAGTATTTT | CASSRDGFGTDTQYF
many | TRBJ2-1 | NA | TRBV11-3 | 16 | TGTGCCAGCAGCTTAGGAGTTGGACGGAGGGACAATGAGCAGTTCTTC | CASSLGVGRRDNEQFF
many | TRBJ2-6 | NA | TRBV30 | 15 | TGTGCCTGGAGTGTAGGTCCTTCTGGGGCCAACGTCCTGACTTTC | CAWSVGPSGANVLTF
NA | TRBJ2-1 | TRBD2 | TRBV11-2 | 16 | TGTGCCAGCAGTTGGACTAGCGGGAGAGTGGCCGATGAGCAGTTCTTC | CASSWTSGRVADEQFF
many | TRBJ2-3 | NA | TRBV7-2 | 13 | TGTGCCAGCAGCCCAGTGGGGGCCGATACGCAGTATTTT | CASSPVGADTQYF
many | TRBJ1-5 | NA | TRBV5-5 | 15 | TGTGCCAGCAGCTTGTATGGGGGGAGCAATCAGCCCCAGCATTTT | CASSLYGGSNQPQHF